This section outlines one T cell receptor (beta chain) sequence together with its context. Its antigen is not identified. Molecular barcoding with unique molecular identifiers was used for the TCRbeta library. From the PCR reads, TCRdb called clonotypes with MiXCR, one entry per CDR3 protein. Of fewer than 750,000 distinct CDR3 sequences listed, around 23% are singletons. The data stem from a study of T-cell reconstitution after alpha-beta-depleted transplantation in children. Study-wide findings and caveats: Roughly two months post-transplant, alpha-beta T cells reportedly originated from several hundred graft clones that had expanded. In some patients, recipient T cells and intrathymic progenitors surviving conditioning explained high day-60 diversity. Counts and diversity of T cells one year after transplant came mostly from newly produced T cells.

Germline values: CDR1 ENHRY, CDR2 SYGVKD. The CDR3 runs to 16 residues. V shed 3 bases and J shed 0 bases, with 12 bases lying between them. The rearrangement uses TRBV10-3 and TRBJ2-1; tentative D call: TRBD1 (6 bases). This TCR came from a boy under two years old who had a stem cell transplant for acute myeloid leukemia, so the T cells may come from the graft donor. Sequenced here: PBMCs, mostly from graft donor cells, sampled 360 days after TCRalphabeta/CD19-depleted stem cell transplant. For the CDR3, the DNA is TGTGCCATCAGTGAAGGGGGACCAAACTCCTACAATGAGCAGTTCTTC. This gives the protein CAISEGGPNSYNEQFF.